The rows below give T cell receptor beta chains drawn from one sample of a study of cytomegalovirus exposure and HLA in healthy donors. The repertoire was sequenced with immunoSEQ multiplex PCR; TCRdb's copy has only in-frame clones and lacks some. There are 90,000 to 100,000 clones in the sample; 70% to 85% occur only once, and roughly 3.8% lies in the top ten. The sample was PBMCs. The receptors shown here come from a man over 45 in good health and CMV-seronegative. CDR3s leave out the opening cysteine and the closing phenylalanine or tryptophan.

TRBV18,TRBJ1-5,ASSPQGHSNQPQH
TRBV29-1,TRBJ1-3,SISSAGSGNTIY
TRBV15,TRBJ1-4,ATSRDGGNEKLF
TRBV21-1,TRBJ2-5,ASSKIRGTRGQGDTGTQY
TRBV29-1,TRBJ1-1,SVLWQGGTEAF
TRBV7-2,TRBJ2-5,ASSLNARTSGRETQY
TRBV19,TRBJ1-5,ASSDMMTVSSNQPQH
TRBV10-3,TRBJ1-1,AISDPTGVVTEAF
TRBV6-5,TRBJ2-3,ASTSAGDTQY
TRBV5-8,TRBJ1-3,ASSLGPGVGNTIY
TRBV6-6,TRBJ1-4,ASRLGTNENEKLF
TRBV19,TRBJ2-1,ASSIPGTSGPKF
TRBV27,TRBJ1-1,ASSPSTGEVYTEAF
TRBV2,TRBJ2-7,ASSEVGTGANEQY
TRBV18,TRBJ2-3,ASSPPINTDTQY
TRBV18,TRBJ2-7,ASSLGTSGEQY
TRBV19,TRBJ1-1,ASSNPPTEAF
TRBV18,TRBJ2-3,ASSRQGQGMDTQY
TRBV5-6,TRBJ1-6,ASSYRDYNSPLH
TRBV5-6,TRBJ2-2,ASSLGVAGTGELF
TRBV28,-,ASSLIDSYEQY
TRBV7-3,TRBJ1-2,ASSLTRVGGYT
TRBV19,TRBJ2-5,ASRDRGSETQY
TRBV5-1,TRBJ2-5,ASSLGAGGRETQY
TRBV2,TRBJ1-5,ASSARGSNQPQH
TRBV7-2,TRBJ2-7,ASSPLAGGYEQY